Following are 7 T cell receptor beta chains from one sample sequenced in a study of CD8 T cells in Susac syndrome. With random hexamers, 0.5 to 1 ug RNA was reverse transcribed. MiXCR was run by TCRdb on the immunoSEQ multiplex PCR reads, yielding one entry per CDR3 protein. The sample includes around 300,000 distinct CDR3 sequences, approximately 91% of them seen just once. Source material: CD8+ T cells from PBMCs. The receptors were sampled from a human donor with multiple sclerosis.

The V and J genes are TRBV6-1 and TRBJ2-1; weak D call: TRBD1 (6 bases). The ends were cut back, 11 bases at V and 4 bases at J, with 18 bases in the middle. Germline loops: CDR1 MNHNS, CDR2 SASEGT. The CDR3 has 14 residues. The CDR3 spells CALRYREGYNEQFF. The DNA of the CDR3 is TGTGCCCTACGGTACAGGGAAGGGTACAATGAGCAGTTCTTC.

This chain connects TRBV30 to TRBJ2-3; 13 nucleotides align to TRBD2. This CDR3 has 15 amino acids. V lost 3 bases and J lost 4; bases outside the gene matches: 4. Germline CDR1 GTSNPN, CDR2 SVGIG (reference sequence). The DNA of the CDR3 is TGTGCCTGGAGGATAACTAGCGGGGGGGCAGATACGCAGTATTTT. It specifies CAWRITSGGADTQYF.

This sequence joins TRBV29-1 and TRBJ2-3; 8 bases agree with TRBD2. The CDR3 runs to 13 residues. From germline, CDR1 is SQVTM and CDR2 ANQGSEA. J was trimmed by 6 bases and V by 5 bases; bases with no gene match: 7. The CDR3 coding sequence is TGCAGCGTTCTTAGCGGGATCACGGATACGCAGTATTTT. It translates to CSVLSGITDTQYF.

This clonotype occurred once. The chain recombines TRBV19 with TRBJ1-1; no reliable D call. The CDR3 length is 13 residues. V gave up 7 bases and J gave up 0 bases, with 9 bases separating them. Per germline, CDR1 LNHDA and CDR2 SQIVND (reference sequence). The CDR3 sequence: CASISAMNTEAFF. Here the CDR3 DNA reads TGTGCCAGTATCTCTGCGATGAACACTGAAGCTTTCTTT. The variable domain in full, completed from reference TRBV19 and TRBJ1-1, reads DGGITQSPKYLFRKEGQNVTLSCEQNLNHDAMYWYRQDPGQGLRLIYYSQIVNDFQKGDIAEGYSVSREKKESFPLTVTSAQKNPTAFYLCASISAMNTEAFFGQGTRLTVV.

The chain links TRBV29-1 to TRBJ1-2; 7 nucleotides match TRBD1. The V gene's germline CDR1 is SQVTM and CDR2 ANQGSEA. The trim removed 8 bases at V and 7 bases at J, leaving 10 bases unmatched. The CDR3 consists of 12 residues. The CDR3 here is CSIDRELAGYTF. The CDR3, as DNA: TGCAGCATCGACAGGGAGCTGGCTGGCTACACCTTC.

The V and J genes are TRBV29-1 and TRBJ2-1; no reliable D call. CDR1 and CDR2 from the germline V gene are SQVTM and ANQGSEA. V lost 0 bases to trimming and J lost 0 bases, with 9 bases between them. This CDR3 contains 15 residues. The CDR3 loop is CSVEDSRPSYNEQFF. CDR3 nucleotides: TGCAGCGTTGAAGATAGCCGGCCCTCCTACAATGAGCAGTTCTTC.

This rearrangement joins TRBV25-1 to TRBJ1-2; D may be TRBD1 (6 bases). The length of the CDR3 is 15 residues. V shed 0 bases and J shed 5 bases, with 13 bases lying between them. The V gene's germline CDR1 is MGHDK and CDR2 SYGVNS. CDR3 region: CASSEYLGGGYGYTF. CDR3 nucleotide sequence: TGTGCCAGCAGTGAATATCTGGGAGGGGGGTATGGCTACACCTTC.